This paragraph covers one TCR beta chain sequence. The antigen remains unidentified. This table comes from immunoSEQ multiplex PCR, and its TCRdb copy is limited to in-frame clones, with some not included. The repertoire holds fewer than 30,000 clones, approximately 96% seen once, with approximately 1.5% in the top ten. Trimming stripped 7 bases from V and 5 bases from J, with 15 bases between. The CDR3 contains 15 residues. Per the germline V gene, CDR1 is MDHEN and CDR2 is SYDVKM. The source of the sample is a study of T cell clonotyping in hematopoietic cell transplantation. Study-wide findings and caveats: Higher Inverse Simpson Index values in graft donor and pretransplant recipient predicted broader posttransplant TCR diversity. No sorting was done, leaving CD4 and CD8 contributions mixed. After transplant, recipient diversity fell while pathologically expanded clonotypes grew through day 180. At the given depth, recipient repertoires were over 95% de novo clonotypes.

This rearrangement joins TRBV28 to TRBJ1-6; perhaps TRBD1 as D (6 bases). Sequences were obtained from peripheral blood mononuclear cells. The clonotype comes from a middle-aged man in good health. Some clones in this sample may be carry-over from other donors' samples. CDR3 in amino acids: CASTTPQGNNSPLHF. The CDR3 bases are TGTGCCAGCACCACGCCCCAGGGGAATAATTCACCCCTCCACTTT.